This is a list of T cell receptor beta chains from one sample in a study of T cell repertoires in cytomegalovirus infection. TCRdb re-called the reads with MiXCR, one entry per CDR3 protein. The sample yields a few hundred thousand distinct CDR3 sequences, approximately 10% seen once. Sample: PBMCs. The receptors were gathered from a human donor in good health (CMV status not recorded). Some clones in this sample may be carry-over from other donors' samples. CDR3s include the opening cysteine and the closing phenylalanine or tryptophan. Each record gives: clone size, V gene, D gene, J gene, CDR3 protein, CDR3 DNA. The D gene is left open where the match is weak. Expanded clones get a size class; other rows say once, few or many, or leave the size out.

abundance: many; v_gene: TRBV28; d_gene: .; j_gene: TRBJ1-5; CDR3aa: CASSPLFGQPQHF; CDR3nt: TGTGCCAGCTCCCCCCTCTTTGGGCAGCCCCAGCATTTT
abundance: many; v_gene: TRBV7-9; d_gene: .; j_gene: TRBJ2-7; CDR3aa: CALGRGPTYEQYF; CDR3nt: TGTGCCCTAGGCAGGGGCCCCACCTACGAGCAGTACTTC
abundance: many; v_gene: TRBV7-2; d_gene: TRBD1; j_gene: TRBJ1-2; CDR3aa: CASSSLQGAGGYTF; CDR3nt: TGTGCCAGCAGCTCCCTACAGGGGGCTGGTGGCTACACCTTC
abundance: few; v_gene: TRBV19; d_gene: .; j_gene: TRBJ1-6; CDR3aa: CASSLTGTPGNSPLHF; CDR3nt: TGTGCCAGTAGTCTAACCGGGACCCCTGGGAATTCACCCCTCCACTTT
abundance: few; v_gene: TRBV7-2; d_gene: .; j_gene: TRBJ1-5; CDR3aa: CASSLETSARLNQPQHF; CDR3nt: TGTGCCAGCAGCTTAGAAACCTCGGCACGCCTCAATCAGCCCCAGCATTTT
abundance: many; v_gene: TRBV7-2; d_gene: .; j_gene: TRBJ2-7; CDR3aa: CASSLTPGPYEQYF; CDR3nt: TGTGCCAGCAGCTTAACCCCTGGGCCGTACGAGCAGTACTTC
abundance: few; v_gene: TRBV6-8; d_gene: .; j_gene: TRBJ2-4; CDR3aa: CASSYQNIQYF; CDR3nt: TGTGCCAGCAGTTACCAAAACATTCAGTACTTC
abundance: few; v_gene: TRBV13; d_gene: TRBD2; j_gene: TRBJ2-7; CDR3aa: CASSQSGGYPYEQYF; CDR3nt: TGTGCCAGCAGTCAATCGGGGGGGTACCCCTACGAGCAGTACTTC
abundance: many; v_gene: TRBV7-6; d_gene: TRBD1; j_gene: TRBJ2-5; CDR3aa: CASSPGQGLVETQYF; CDR3nt: TGTGCCAGCAGCCCGGGACAGGGTCTGGTAGAGACCCAGTACTTC
abundance: many; v_gene: TRBV12-3/TRBV12-4; d_gene: TRBD1; j_gene: TRBJ1-2; CDR3aa: CASSWTGATNYGYTF; CDR3nt: TGTGCCAGCAGTTGGACAGGGGCCACCAACTATGGCTACACCTTC
abundance: .; v_gene: TRBV5-5; d_gene: TRBD1; j_gene: TRBJ2-5; CDR3aa: CASSLSPGQEETQYF; CDR3nt: TGTGCCAGCAGCCTGTCCCCGGGACAGGAAGAGACCCAGTACTTC
abundance: many; v_gene: TRBV7-2; d_gene: TRBD2; j_gene: TRBJ2-1; CDR3aa: CASSLAGGVVIYNEQFF; CDR3nt: TGTGCCAGCAGCTTAGCGGGGGGGGTCGTCATCTACAATGAGCAGTTCTTC
abundance: many; v_gene: TRBV29-1; d_gene: TRBD1; j_gene: TRBJ2-2; CDR3aa: CSALTGGHTGELFF; CDR3nt: TGCAGCGCCCTGACAGGGGGACACACCGGGGAGCTGTTTTTT
abundance: many; v_gene: TRBV7-9; d_gene: .; j_gene: TRBJ1-1; CDR3aa: CASSPRRGGNTEAFF; CDR3nt: TGTGCCAGCAGCCCCCGGCGGGGGGGAAACACTGAAGCTTTCTTT
abundance: few; v_gene: TRBV28; d_gene: .; j_gene: TRBJ2-7; CDR3aa: CASSLVRKGEQYF; CDR3nt: TGTGCCAGCAGTTTGGTAAGGAAGGGCGAGCAGTACTTC
abundance: many; v_gene: TRBV7-2; d_gene: TRBD1; j_gene: TRBJ2-6; CDR3aa: CASSRDSTGANVLTF; CDR3nt: TGTGCCAGCAGCCGGGACAGCACTGGGGCCAACGTCCTGACTTTC
abundance: medium-sized; v_gene: TRBV7-2; d_gene: TRBD2; j_gene: TRBJ2-3; CDR3aa: CASSFLSGGRGDTQYF; CDR3nt: TGTGCCAGCAGCTTCCTTAGCGGGGGCCGGGGGGATACGCAGTATTTT
abundance: few; v_gene: TRBV27; d_gene: TRBD2; j_gene: TRBJ2-1; CDR3aa: CASSPLAGRSIHEQFF; CDR3nt: TGTGCCAGCAGTCCATTAGCGGGAAGAAGTATCCATGAGCAGTTCTTC
abundance: many; v_gene: TRBV7-2; d_gene: .; j_gene: TRBJ2-5; CDR3aa: CASSSTGSGSQETQYF; CDR3nt: TGTGCCAGCAGTAGTACAGGGAGTGGATCCCAAGAGACCCAGTACTTC
abundance: many; v_gene: TRBV7-3; d_gene: .; j_gene: TRBJ2-7; CDR3aa: CASSLSGGAIYEQYF; CDR3nt: TGTGCCAGCAGCTTATCAGGGGGGGCCATCTACGAGCAGTACTTC
abundance: few; v_gene: TRBV6-2/TRBV6-3; d_gene: TRBD1; j_gene: TRBJ1-5; CDR3aa: CASRTGGQGYQPQHF; CDR3nt: TGTGCCAGCAGAACGGGGGGACAGGGATATCAGCCCCAGCATTTT
abundance: few; v_gene: TRBV11-2; d_gene: .; j_gene: TRBJ1-1; CDR3aa: CASSLQRTGRHTEAFF; CDR3nt: TGTGCCAGCAGCTTACAGCGTACAGGGAGACACACTGAAGCTTTCTTT
abundance: few; v_gene: TRBV7-2; d_gene: TRBD2; j_gene: TRBJ2-1; CDR3aa: CASSLTSGRRGQFF; CDR3nt: TGTGCCAGCAGCTTAACTAGCGGGAGAAGGGGGCAGTTCTTC
abundance: .; v_gene: TRBV5-6; d_gene: TRBD2; j_gene: TRBJ2-3; CDR3aa: CAVGRGGKDTQYF; CDR3nt: TGTGCCGTGGGGCGGGGGGGGAAGGATACGCAGTATTTT
abundance: few; v_gene: TRBV7-2; d_gene: TRBD2; j_gene: TRBJ2-1; CDR3aa: CASSGLASLGEQFF; CDR3nt: TGTGCCAGCAGCGGACTAGCGTCCCTCGGGGAGCAGTTCTTC
abundance: few; v_gene: TRBV28; d_gene: .; j_gene: TRBJ1-3; CDR3aa: CASSLQGPSSGNTIYF; CDR3nt: TGTGCCAGCAGTTTACAGGGGCCCAGCTCTGGAAACACCATATATTTT
abundance: many; v_gene: TRBV12-3/TRBV12-4; d_gene: .; j_gene: TRBJ1-1; CDR3aa: CASSFRGETEAFF; CDR3nt: TGTGCCAGCAGTTTTCGTGGGGAGACTGAAGCTTTCTTT
abundance: many; v_gene: TRBV12-3/TRBV12-4; d_gene: TRBD1; j_gene: TRBJ1-2; CDR3aa: CASSPGQYGYTF; CDR3nt: TGTGCCAGCAGCCCGGGACAGTATGGCTACACCTTC
abundance: .; v_gene: TRBV12-3/TRBV12-4; d_gene: .; j_gene: TRBJ2-2; CDR3aa: CASSDTGGNTGELFF; CDR3nt: TGTGCCAGCAGCGACACCGGTGGGAACACCGGGGAGCTGTTTTTT
abundance: many; v_gene: TRBV7-2; d_gene: .; j_gene: TRBJ1-3; CDR3aa: CASSTRQSSGNTIYF; CDR3nt: TGTGCCAGCAGCACCCGACAGAGCTCTGGAAACACCATATATTTT
abundance: .; v_gene: TRBV7-2; d_gene: TRBD1; j_gene: TRBJ2-2; CDR3aa: CASSLSATGGTGELFF; CDR3nt: TGTGCCAGCAGCTTATCCGCGACAGGGGGCACCGGGGAGCTGTTTTTT
abundance: few; v_gene: TRBV12-3/TRBV12-4; d_gene: .; j_gene: TRBJ2-5; CDR3aa: CASSLFSAETQYF; CDR3nt: TGTGCCAGCAGTCTCTTCTCCGCGGAGACCCAGTACTTC
abundance: .; v_gene: TRBV12-3/TRBV12-4; d_gene: .; j_gene: TRBJ2-3; CDR3aa: CASSEASGDTDTQYF; CDR3nt: TGTGCCAGCAGCGAAGCTTCGGGGGACACAGATACGCAGTATTTT
abundance: few; v_gene: TRBV28; d_gene: .; j_gene: TRBJ2-5; CDR3aa: CASGPGGAGETQYF; CDR3nt: TGTGCCAGCGGCCCCGGAGGGGCAGGGGAGACCCAGTACTTC
abundance: many; v_gene: TRBV7-2; d_gene: .; j_gene: TRBJ2-2; CDR3aa: CASSLKPNTGELFF; CDR3nt: TGTGCCAGCAGCTTAAAACCGAACACCGGGGAGCTGTTTTTT
abundance: many; v_gene: TRBV6-2/TRBV6-3; d_gene: .; j_gene: TRBJ1-5; CDR3aa: CASSQGLRQPQHF; CDR3nt: TGTGCCAGCAGCCAGGGGTTAAGACAGCCCCAGCATTTT
abundance: many; v_gene: TRBV11-2; d_gene: .; j_gene: TRBJ1-5; CDR3aa: CASSLTGRNQPQHF; CDR3nt: TGTGCCAGCAGCTTAACGGGGAGGAATCAGCCCCAGCATTTT
abundance: many; v_gene: TRBV7-2; d_gene: .; j_gene: TRBJ1-2; CDR3aa: CASSLDGRGLANYGYTF; CDR3nt: TGTGCCAGCAGCTTAGACGGCAGGGGTTTAGCTAACTATGGCTACACCTTC
abundance: .; v_gene: TRBV20-1; d_gene: .; j_gene: TRBJ1-2; CDR3aa: CSARAGARGGGYTF; CDR3nt: TGCAGTGCTAGAGCGGGAGCCCGAGGAGGTGGCTACACCTTC
abundance: many; v_gene: TRBV7-2; d_gene: TRBD2; j_gene: TRBJ2-7; CDR3aa: CASSLAGGAYEQYF; CDR3nt: TGTGCCAGCAGCTTAGCGGGGGGGGCCTACGAGCAGTACTTC
abundance: many; v_gene: TRBV28; d_gene: TRBD1; j_gene: TRBJ1-3; CDR3aa: CASSPGTGSTSGNTIYF; CDR3nt: TGTGCCAGCAGCCCCGGGACAGGTTCTACCTCTGGAAACACCATATATTTT
abundance: many; v_gene: TRBV11-3; d_gene: .; j_gene: TRBJ2-1; CDR3aa: CASSISQGRHEQFF; CDR3nt: TGTGCCAGCAGCATCTCACAGGGCCGCCATGAGCAGTTCTTC
abundance: many; v_gene: TRBV7-2; d_gene: .; j_gene: TRBJ2-3; CDR3aa: CASSLLRADTQYF; CDR3nt: TGTGCCAGCAGTCTCCTGCGGGCAGATACGCAGTATTTT
abundance: many; v_gene: TRBV5-5; d_gene: TRBD1; j_gene: TRBJ2-7; CDR3aa: CASSAGQVNYEQYF; CDR3nt: TGTGCCAGCAGCGCGGGACAGGTGAACTACGAGCAGTACTTC
abundance: many; v_gene: TRBV28; d_gene: .; j_gene: TRBJ2-7; CDR3aa: CASSYGQRTYEQYF; CDR3nt: TGTGCCAGCAGTTACGGACAGAGGACCTACGAGCAGTACTTC
abundance: .; v_gene: TRBV10-3; d_gene: TRBD1; j_gene: TRBJ1-5; CDR3aa: CAISESVRGAQPQHF; CDR3nt: TGTGCCATCAGTGAGTCGGTCAGGGGGGCTCAGCCCCAGCATTTT
abundance: many; v_gene: TRBV7-2; d_gene: TRBD2; j_gene: TRBJ2-1; CDR3aa: CASSVTSGGYNEQFF; CDR3nt: TGTGCCAGCAGCGTAACTAGCGGGGGGTACAATGAGCAGTTCTTC
abundance: many; v_gene: TRBV20-1; d_gene: TRBD1; j_gene: TRBJ1-1; CDR3aa: CSAGRQGLNTEAFF; CDR3nt: TGCAGTGCTGGAAGACAGGGTTTGAACACTGAAGCTTTCTTT
abundance: many; v_gene: TRBV7-9; d_gene: .; j_gene: TRBJ2-7; CDR3aa: CASSSRDLTSYEQYF; CDR3nt: TGTGCCAGCAGCTCCCGGGACCTAACCTCCTACGAGCAGTACTTC
abundance: many; v_gene: TRBV3-1; d_gene: .; j_gene: TRBJ2-1; CDR3aa: CASSQGPGAYNEQFF; CDR3nt: TGTGCCAGCAGCCAAGGCCCGGGGGCCTACAATGAGCAGTTCTTC
abundance: many; v_gene: TRBV7-2; d_gene: .; j_gene: TRBJ2-7; CDR3aa: CASSKQVYEQYF; CDR3nt: TGTGCCAGCAGCAAACAAGTGTACGAGCAGTACTTC
abundance: many; v_gene: TRBV7-2; d_gene: .; j_gene: TRBJ2-2; CDR3aa: CASRRQGGTGELFF; CDR3nt: TGTGCCAGCAGGAGACAGGGAGGCACCGGGGAGCTGTTTTTT